A single sample is the source of the 29 T cell receptor beta chains below, sequenced in a study of OX40 agonist ivuxolimab in advanced cancers. The assay was immunoSEQ multiplex PCR, and TCRdb's table has in-frame clones only and misses some. This sample has some 34,000 clones, with approximately 80% found just once. This specimen was CD4+ or CD8+ T cells sorted from blood, taken in a trial of the OX40 agonist ivuxolimab. The receptors here all came from an adult with an advanced solid tumor such as melanoma, head and neck, liver or kidney cancer.

The genes are TRBV7-6 and TRBJ2-1; a possible D gene is TRBD2 (5 bases). The CDR3 sequence is 14 residues long. Trimming removed 1 base at V and 6 bases at J, with 10 bases between. Germline V gene lookup returns CDR1 SGHVS and CDR2 FNYEAQ. CDR3 in amino acids: CASSLVGGGNEQFF. In DNA, the CDR3 is TGTGCCAGCAGCTTAGTTGGAGGAGGCAATGAGCAGTTCTTC.

The V gene is TRBV9, the J gene TRBJ2-7, with D perhaps being TRBD1 or TRBD2 (5 bases each). Between the trimmed V and J ends, which lost 2 bases and 2 bases, there was a span of 11 bases. CDR1 is SGDLS and CDR2 is YYNGEE in the germline V gene. This CDR3 comprises 14 residues. The CDR3 DNA sequence: TGTGCCAGCAGCGTGGGGGAATACGCCTACGAGCAGTACTTC. Encoded protein: CASSVGEYAYEQYF. Variable domain in full (rest from reference TRBV9 and TRBJ2-7): DSGVTQTPKHLITATGQRVTLRCSPRSGDLSVYWYQQSLDQGLQFLIQYYNGEERAKGNILERFSAQQFPDLHSELNLSSLELGDSALYFCASSVGEYAYEQYFGPGTRLTVT.

This chain uses TRBV27 with TRBJ2-7, with D unclear. V was pared by 3 bases and J by 3 bases, with 12 bases between. The CDR3 totals 14 residues. In germline, CDR1 is MNHEY, CDR2 SMNVEV (reference sequence). The CDR3 region is CASSFGLSYYEQYF. The CDR3 DNA reads TGTGCCAGCAGTTTTGGTTTGAGCTACTACGAGCAGTACTTC.

The V gene is TRBV7-2, the J gene TRBJ2-1, with 9 bases identical to TRBD1. Germline V gives CDR1 SGHTA, CDR2 FQGNSA. This CDR3 is built from 15 residues. V lost 5 bases and J lost 7; bases outside the gene matches: 9. The chain's CDR3 is CASSPWTGVGNEQFF. In nucleotides, the CDR3 is TGTGCCAGCAGCCCGTGGACAGGGGTAGGTAATGAGCAGTTCTTC.

The V and J genes are TRBV27 and TRBJ2-2; D is undetermined. CDR1 is MNHEY, CDR2 SMNVEV, per germline (reference sequence). The CDR3 has 11 amino acids. Trimming left V 9 bases short and J 6 bases short, with 8 bases between. The CDR3 region has the DNA TGTGCCAGTACATACGCCGGGGAGCTGTTTTTT. As protein: CASTYAGELFF.

The V and J genes are TRBV5-6 and TRBJ2-2; the D call may be TRBD1 or TRBD2 (5 bases each). This CDR3 region has 17 residues. Germline loops: CDR1 SGHDT, CDR2 YYEEEE. With 1 base removed from V and 4 bases from J, the gap between germline ends came to 17 bases. This CDR3 reads CASSLLIGVGVTGELFF. CDR3 DNA sequence: TGTGCCAGCAGCTTGCTTATTGGCGTGGGGGTCACCGGGGAGCTGTTTTTT.

The rearrangement uses TRBV7-8 and TRBJ1-4; D may be TRBD1 (6 bases). The germline gives CDR1 SGHVS, CDR2 FQNEAQ. CDR3 length: 14 residues. V gave up 5 bases and J gave up 7 bases, with 14 bases separating them. The CDR3 spells CASSRDTMFEKLFF. CDR3 nucleotide sequence: TGTGCCAGCAGCCGGGACACCATGTTTGAAAAACTGTTTTTT.

CDR3 nucleotide sequence: TGTGCCAGCAGCACCCCCGGGACAGGGGTCGCGGAGACCCAGTACTTC. It encodes CASSTPGTGVAETQYF. The rearrangement links TRBV9 to TRBJ2-5; 10 positions match TRBD1. V was pared by 4 bases and J by 5 bases, with 11 bases of the junction left unmatched. This CDR3 spans 16 amino acids. Germline loops: CDR1 SGDLS, CDR2 YYNGEE.

This chain links TRBV5-6 with TRBJ2-2; D gene unclear. The V end was cut by 2 bases, the J end by 0 bases, with 8 bases between. Germline CDR1 reads SGHDT; CDR2 reads YYEEEE. This CDR3 spans 15 amino acids. The CDR3, as DNA: TGTGCCAGCAGCTTCGGAGTAACGAACACCGGGGAGCTGTTTTTT. Protein sequence: CASSFGVTNTGELFF.

The rearrangement links TRBV9 to TRBJ1-1; 7 bases match TRBD1. The CDR3 has 15 residues. V dropped 1 base and J dropped 0; count of bases not matched to a gene: 3. CDR1 is SGDLS, CDR2 YYNGEE, per germline. The CDR3 is CASSVSQGVNTEAFF. The CDR3 DNA follows: TGTGCCAGCAGCGTATCCCAGGGGGTGAACACTGAAGCTTTCTTT.

On this clone itself: The identical CDR3 is also encoded by other nucleotide sequences in the sample. This chain joins TRBV27 and TRBJ1-2; D unresolved. The CDR3 loop spans 13 amino acids. The V end was cut by 0 bases, the J end by 2 bases, with 4 bases between. Germline V gene data show CDR1 as MNHEY and CDR2 as SMNVEV (reference sequence). The CDR3 nucleotides are TGTGCCAGCAGTTTATCGGGGAACTATGGCTACACCTTC. It codes for CASSLSGNYGYTF.

This chain connects TRBV7-8 to TRBJ2-7; the D gene is possibly TRBD1 (5 bases). V was clipped by 4 bases and J by 1 base, with 14 bases between them. CDR1 SGHVS and CDR2 FQNEAQ come from the germline V gene. This CDR3 spans 15 amino acids. CDR3 protein: CASSSQTVESYEQYF. The CDR3 nucleotides are TGTGCCAGCAGCTCCCAGACAGTAGAGTCCTACGAGCAGTACTTC.

This chain joins TRBV7-3 and TRBJ1-1, with D possibly being TRBD1 (6 bases). Germline lookup yields CDR1 SGHTA and CDR2 FQGTGA. Trimming left V 5 bases short and J 0 bases short, with 10 bases between. The CDR3 consists of 14 residues. This chain's CDR3 is CASSPTGMNTEAFF. DNA of the CDR3: TGTGCCAGCAGCCCGACAGGCATGAACACTGAAGCTTTCTTT. The full variable domain, with the rest looked up from reference TRBV7-3 and TRBJ1-1, is GAGVSQTPSNKVTEKGKYVELRCDPISGHTALYWYRQSLGQGPEFLIYFQGTGAADDSGLPNDRFFAVRPEGSVSTLKIQRTERGDSAVYLCASSPTGMNTEAFFGQGTRLTVV.

This clone came up a few times. CDR3 sequence (DNA): TGTGCCAGCAGCTTGGAAACCGGCCTCGCGTCCCGAGCTTTCTTT. It is translated as CASSLETGLASRAFF. The chain couples TRBV5-5 to TRBJ1-1; no reliable D call. The CDR3 runs to 15 residues. Germline V gene data show CDR1 as SGHKS and CDR2 as YYEKEE (reference sequence). The germline V and J ends were trimmed by 0 bases and 10 bases, with 19 bases remaining between them.

J is TRBJ1-4 and V is TRBV5-6; D is possibly TRBD1 (5 bases). V gave up 3 bases and J gave up 7 bases, with 10 bases separating them. The CDR3 is made up of 13 amino acids. The germline CDR1 and CDR2 sequences are SGHDT and YYEEEE. CDR3 coding DNA: TGTGCCAGCAGCTGGGGCAGACCTGAAAAACTGTTTTTT. Its translation is CASSWGRPEKLFF.

The chain couples TRBV27 to TRBJ2-7; TRBD1 matches at 10 bases. V lost 2 bases and J lost 2; bases outside the gene matches: 6. The CDR3 consists of 16 residues. In germline, CDR1 is MNHEY, CDR2 SMNVEV (reference sequence). CDR3 nucleotides: TGTGCCAGCAGTTTACACGGGGGACAGGGGACCTACGAGCAGTACTTC. Translating it yields CASSLHGGQGTYEQYF.

The chain combines TRBV4-1 with TRBJ2-7, with D possibly TRBD1 on 5 matching bases. V lost 1 base, J lost 1 base, and 8 bases lay in between. CDR3 length: 14 residues. Germline V gene data show CDR1 as MGHRA and CDR2 as YSYEKL. The CDR3 DNA follows: TGCGCCAGCAGCCAAGTCCAGGGTTCCTACGAGCAGTACTTC. This encodes CASSQVQGSYEQYF.

The chain carries TRBV27 and TRBJ2-1, with unresolved D. The V and J ends lost 5 bases and 2 bases respectively, with 13 bases between them. The CDR3 is 15 residues long. CDR1 and CDR2 (germline): MNHEY, SMNVEV (reference sequence). The CDR3: CASSPLTGPYNEQFF. As DNA, the CDR3 is TGTGCCAGCAGTCCCCTAACCGGGCCCTACAATGAGCAGTTCTTC.

The J gene is TRBJ1-4, the V gene TRBV4-3; no reliable D call. Germline V gives CDR1 LGHNA, CDR2 YSLEER. Trimming removed 2 bases from V and 3 bases from J, with 13 bases in between. CDR3 length: 16 amino acids. CDR3 coding DNA: TGCGCCAGCAGCCAATCTTCGGGGTTGGCTAATGAAAAACTGTTTTTT. The encoded protein is CASSQSSGLANEKLFF.

The chain combines TRBV6-1 with TRBJ2-3; D unclear. Trimming stripped 3 bases from V and 0 bases from J, with 7 bases between. The length of the CDR3 is 14 residues. Germline V gives CDR1 MNHNS, CDR2 SASEGT. The CDR3 here is CASSDGHSTDTQYF. Written as DNA, the CDR3 is TGTGCCAGCAGTGACGGCCACAGCACAGATACGCAGTATTTT.

The chain employs TRBV9 and TRBJ1-1, with TRBD1 as a possible D gene (5 bases). The germline V gene encodes CDR1 SGDLS and CDR2 YYNGEE. The CDR3 extends over 15 amino acids. V lost 0 bases and J 0 bases, leaving 9 bases between the germline ends. CDR3: CASSVEGVVNTEAFF. DNA of the CDR3: TGTGCCAGCAGCGTAGAAGGGGTTGTGAACACTGAAGCTTTCTTT.

Details on this clone: This same CDR3 is encoded by further DNA sequences in the sample. The V and J genes are TRBV7-2 and TRBJ2-7, with unresolved D. V was shortened by 3 bases and J by 2 bases, with 5 bases between the two germline ends. Germline CDR1 is SGHTA and CDR2 is FQGNSA. The CDR3 is 12 amino acids. DNA of the CDR3: TGTGCCAGCAGCTTTGTGCCCTACGAGCAGTACTTC. Its protein is CASSFVPYEQYF.

V and J are TRBV27 and TRBJ2-7, with TRBD1 as a possible D gene (5 bases). Germline assignment: CDR1 MNHEY and CDR2 SMNVEV (reference sequence). Trimming took off 2 bases at V and 0 bases at J, with 5 bases between the two ends. CDR3 length: 13 amino acids. CDR3 region: CASSLGHSYEQYF. The CDR3 DNA follows: TGTGCCAGCAGTTTAGGACACTCCTACGAGCAGTACTTC.

The chain links TRBV15 to TRBJ1-2; 8 positions agree with TRBD1. The CDR3 spans 21 residues. Germline V gene lookup returns CDR1 LNHNV and CDR2 YYDKDF (reference sequence). V shed 0 bases, J shed 2 bases, and the junction held 20 bases outside the gene matches. The CDR3 region has the DNA TGTGCCACCAGCAGAGATTTCTTATTTTGGGGGACAGGAGATTACAACTATGGCTACACCTTC. This translates into CATSRDFLFWGTGDYNYGYTF.

This chain joins TRBV9 and TRBJ1-1, with D unclear. The length of the CDR3 is 13 residues. Trimming shortened V by 0 bases and J by 3 bases, and 6 bases separated the two germline ends. Germline V gene lookup returns CDR1 SGDLS and CDR2 YYNGEE. The CDR3 here is CASSVGLHTEAFF. CDR3 sequence (DNA): TGTGCCAGCAGCGTAGGACTACACACTGAAGCTTTCTTT.

The CDR3 sequence is CSAPWAETQYF. CDR3 coding DNA: TGCAGTGCGCCATGGGCGGAGACCCAGTACTTC. The chain combines TRBV20-1 with TRBJ2-5; the D is unclear. The CDR3 sequence is 11 residues long. Germline loops: CDR1 DFQATT, CDR2 SNEGSKA (reference sequence). Between the trimmed V and J ends, which lost 6 bases and 5 bases, there was a span of 10 bases.

The V gene is TRBV27, the J gene TRBJ1-3, with TRBD1 as a possible D gene (5 bases). CDR3 size: 14 residues. The germline gives CDR1 MNHEY, CDR2 SMNVEV (reference sequence). V lost 6 bases and J 4 bases, leaving 13 bases between the germline ends. This CDR3 reads CASSPRGAGNTIYF. The DNA of the CDR3 is TGTGCCAGCAGCCCAAGGGGAGCCGGAAACACCATATATTTT.

The genes are TRBV2 and TRBJ2-7, with D possibly being TRBD2 (5 bases). The CDR3 runs 14 residues. V lost 7 bases, J lost 3 bases, and 16 bases lay in between. Germline CDR1 SNHLY, CDR2 FYNNEI. This CDR3 is CASTVGHGGYEQYF. The DNA of the CDR3 is TGTGCCAGCACGGTGGGTCATGGAGGCTACGAGCAGTACTTC.

The chain carries TRBV2 and TRBJ2-5; D could derive from TRBD1 or TRBD2 (5 bases each). CDR1 and CDR2 (germline): SNHLY, FYNNEI. This CDR3 comprises 13 residues. Deletions cut 4 bases from V and 1 base from J, with 7 bases between. DNA of the CDR3: TGTGCCAGCAGTGGGGGGACCCAAGAGACCCAGTACTTC. This encodes CASSGGTQETQYF. Together with reference TRBV2 and TRBJ2-5, the CDR3 gives the full variable domain: EPEVTQTPSHQVTQMGQEVILRCVPISNHLYFYWYRQILGQKVEFLVSFYNNEISEKSEIFDDQFSVERPDGSNFTLKIRSTKLEDSAMYFCASSGGTQETQYFGPGTRLLVL.